This T cell receptor beta chain was identified during a study of blood T cell repertoires in COVID-19. Original processing methods: Reference gene primer amplification in the assay estimated nucleated cell counts. The method was immunoSEQ multiplex PCR; TCRdb's version includes in-frame clones alone and lacks a portion of them. V, J and clone size were drawn from that table, and D and trimming were deduced from the DNA. The table includes some 260,000 clones, approximately 86% detected once. CDR1 and CDR2 from the germline V gene are SGHTS and YDEGEE. Trimming at V came to 1 base and at J to 4 bases, leaving 11 bases not matched to a gene. This CDR3 spans 16 amino acids.

The sequence was collected from a woman aged 25-40 years with acute or convalescent COVID-19. This sequence joins TRBV5-8 and TRBJ2-7; 7 bases map to TRBD1. The sample consisted of peripheral blood. CDR3 DNA sequence: TGTGCCAGCAGCTTGTTGCTAACCGGGACAGTATACGAGCAGTACTTC. Encoded protein: CASSLLLTGTVYEQYF.